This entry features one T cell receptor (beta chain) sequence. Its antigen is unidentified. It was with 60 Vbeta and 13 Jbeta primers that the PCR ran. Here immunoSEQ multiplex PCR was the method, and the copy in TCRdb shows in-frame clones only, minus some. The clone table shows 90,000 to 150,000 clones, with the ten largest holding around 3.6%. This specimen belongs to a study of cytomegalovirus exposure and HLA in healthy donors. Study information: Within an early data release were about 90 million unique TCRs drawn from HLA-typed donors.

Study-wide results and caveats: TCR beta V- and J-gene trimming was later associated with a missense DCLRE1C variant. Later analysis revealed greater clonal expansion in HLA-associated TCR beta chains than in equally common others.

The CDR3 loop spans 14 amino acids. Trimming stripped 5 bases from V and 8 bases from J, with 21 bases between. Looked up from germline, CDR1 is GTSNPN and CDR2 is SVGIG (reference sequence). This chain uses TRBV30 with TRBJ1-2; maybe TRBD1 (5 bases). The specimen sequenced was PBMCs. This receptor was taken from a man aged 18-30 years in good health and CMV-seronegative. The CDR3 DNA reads TGTGCCTGGGTGACCGACAGTGTCAGGGAAGGCTACACCTTC. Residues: CAWVTDSVREGYTF.